This T cell receptor (beta chain) was captured in a study of blood T cells in healthy people across ages. Study-level findings and limits: When one million T cells were used, diversity estimates were thought to be underestimates.

The CDR3 spans 13 residues. CDR1 and CDR2 (germline): SGDLS, YYNGEE. The V end was cut by 1 base, the J end by 6 bases, with 8 bases between. Primed by a sample-barcoded 5' primer and a J-beta primer mix, a second PCR proceeded for about 6 to 12 cycles. One entry per CDR3 protein, called by TCRdb with MiXCR from the 5' RACE reads. Of about 1.8 million distinct CDR3 sequences in the sample, around 50% are singletons; the top ten hold 2% to 2.5%. In its sample, this clonotype was seen a few times. The antigen remains undetermined. The gene calls are TRBV9 and TRBJ2-1; possible D gene TRBD2, 5 bases. The sample taken for sequencing was blood. This receptor was identified in a woman aged 40 to 50 in good health. The CDR3 reads CASSVIEGNEQFF. DNA of the CDR3: TGTGCCAGCAGCGTAATTGAGGGCAATGAGCAGTTCTTC.